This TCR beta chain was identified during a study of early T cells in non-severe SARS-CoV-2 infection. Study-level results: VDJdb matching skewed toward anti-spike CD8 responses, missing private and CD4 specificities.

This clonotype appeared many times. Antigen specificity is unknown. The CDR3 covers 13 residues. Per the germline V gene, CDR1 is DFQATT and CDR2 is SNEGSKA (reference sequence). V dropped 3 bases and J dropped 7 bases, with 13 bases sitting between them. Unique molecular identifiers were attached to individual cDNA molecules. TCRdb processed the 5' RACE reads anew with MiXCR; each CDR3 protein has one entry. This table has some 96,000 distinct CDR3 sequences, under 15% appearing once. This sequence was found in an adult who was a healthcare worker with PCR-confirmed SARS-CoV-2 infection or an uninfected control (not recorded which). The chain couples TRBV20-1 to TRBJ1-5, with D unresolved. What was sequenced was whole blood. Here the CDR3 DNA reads TGCAGTGCTAGTCTCCAGATGGGGCAGCCCCAGCATTTT. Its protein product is CSASLQMGQPQHF.